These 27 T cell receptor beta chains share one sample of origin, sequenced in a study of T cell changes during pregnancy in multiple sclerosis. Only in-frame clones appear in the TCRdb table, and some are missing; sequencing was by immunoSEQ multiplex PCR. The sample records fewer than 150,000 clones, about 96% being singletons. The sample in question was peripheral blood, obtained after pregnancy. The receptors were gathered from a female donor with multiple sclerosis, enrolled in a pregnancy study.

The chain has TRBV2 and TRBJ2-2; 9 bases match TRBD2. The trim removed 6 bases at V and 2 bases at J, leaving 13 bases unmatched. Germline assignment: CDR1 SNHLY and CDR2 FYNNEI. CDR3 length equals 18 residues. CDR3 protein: CASSRNPPSGANTGELFF. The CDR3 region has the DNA TGTGCCAGCAGCCGCAACCCTCCTAGCGGGGCTAACACCGGGGAGCTGTTTTTT.

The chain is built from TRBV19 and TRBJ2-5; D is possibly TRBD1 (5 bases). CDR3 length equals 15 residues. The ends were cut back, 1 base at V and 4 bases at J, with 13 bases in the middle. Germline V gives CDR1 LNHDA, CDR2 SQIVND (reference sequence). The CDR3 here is CASSIGTTRVETQYF. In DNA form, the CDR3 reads TGTGCCAGTAGTATAGGTACCACCAGGGTAGAGACCCAGTACTTC. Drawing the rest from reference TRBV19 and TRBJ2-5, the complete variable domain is DGGITQSPKYLFRKEGQNVTLSCEQNLNHDAMYWYRQDPGQGLRLIYYSQIVNDFQKGDIAEGYSVSREKKESFPLTVTSAQKNPTAFYLCASSIGTTRVETQYFGPGTRLLVL.

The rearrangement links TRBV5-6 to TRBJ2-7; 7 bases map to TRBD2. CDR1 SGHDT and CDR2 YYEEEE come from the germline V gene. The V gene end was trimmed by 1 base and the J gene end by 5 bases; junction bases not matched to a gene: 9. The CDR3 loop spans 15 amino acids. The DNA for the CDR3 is TGTGCCAGCAGCTTGATCGGACTAGTCGCCGACGAGCAGTACTTC. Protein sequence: CASSLIGLVADEQYF. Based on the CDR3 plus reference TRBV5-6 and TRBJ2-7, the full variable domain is DAGVTQSPTHLIKTRGQQVTLRCSPKSGHDTVSWYQQALGQGPQFIFQYYEEEERQRGNFPDRFSGHQFPNYSSELNVNALLLGDSALYLCASSLIGLVADEQYFGPGTRLTVT.

The DNA for the CDR3 is TGTGCCAGCAGCTCAGACTTCCCCTACGAGCAGTACTTC. Translation: CASSSDFPYEQYF. V gene TRBV7-8 combines with J gene TRBJ2-7; no definite D call. Germline loops: CDR1 SGHVS, CDR2 FQNEAQ. This CDR3 is built from 13 residues. The V gene lost 4 bases and the J gene lost 2 bases, with 9 bases spanning the gap.

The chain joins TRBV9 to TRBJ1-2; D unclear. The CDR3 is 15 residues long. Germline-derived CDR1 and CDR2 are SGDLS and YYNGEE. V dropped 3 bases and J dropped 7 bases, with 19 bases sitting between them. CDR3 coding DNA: TGTGCCAGCAGCGACCCCCCTGACGGACTGCGTGGCTACACCTTC. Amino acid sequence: CASSDPPDGLRGYTF.

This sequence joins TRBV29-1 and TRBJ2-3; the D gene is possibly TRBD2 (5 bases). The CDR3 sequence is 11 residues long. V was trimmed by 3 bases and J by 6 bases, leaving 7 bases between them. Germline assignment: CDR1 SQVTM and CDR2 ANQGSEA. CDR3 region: CSVERVDTQYF. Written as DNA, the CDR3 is TGCAGCGTTGAGAGGGTTGATACGCAGTATTTT.

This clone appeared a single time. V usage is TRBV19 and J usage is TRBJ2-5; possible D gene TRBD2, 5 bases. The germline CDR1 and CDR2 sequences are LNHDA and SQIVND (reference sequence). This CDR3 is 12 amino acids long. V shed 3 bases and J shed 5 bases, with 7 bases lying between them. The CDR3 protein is CASSIGGETQYF. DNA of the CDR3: TGTGCCAGTAGTATTGGAGGCGAGACCCAGTACTTC. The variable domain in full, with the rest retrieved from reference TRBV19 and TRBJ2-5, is DGGITQSPKYLFRKEGQNVTLSCEQNLNHDAMYWYRQDPGQGLRLIYYSQIVNDFQKGDIAEGYSVSREKKESFPLTVTSAQKNPTAFYLCASSIGGETQYFGPGTRLLVL.

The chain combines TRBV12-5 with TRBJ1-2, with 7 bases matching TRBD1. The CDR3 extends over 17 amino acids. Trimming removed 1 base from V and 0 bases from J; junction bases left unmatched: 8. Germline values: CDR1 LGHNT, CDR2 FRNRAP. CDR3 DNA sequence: TGTGCTAGTGGTTTGGAAGGGACAGCCAGATCTAACTATGGCTACACCTTC. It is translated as CASGLEGTARSNYGYTF.

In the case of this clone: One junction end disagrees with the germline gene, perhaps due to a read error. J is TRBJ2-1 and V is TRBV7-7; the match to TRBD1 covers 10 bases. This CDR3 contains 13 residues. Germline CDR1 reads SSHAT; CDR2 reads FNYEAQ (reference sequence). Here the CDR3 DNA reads TGTGCTAGCAGCCAGGGACAGGGGAATGAGCAGTTCTTC. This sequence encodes CASSQGQGNEQFF.

DNA for the CDR3: TGTGCCAGCAGCCAATGGGGGACTAGCGGGGCCGGGTACTTC. Its translation: CASSQWGTSGAGYF. The genes are TRBV16 and TRBJ2-7; TRBD2 matches at 13 bases. The CDR3 totals 14 residues. CDR1 and CDR2 (germline): KGHSY, FQNENV. The V and J ends lost 1 base and 12 bases, in that order; junction bases with no gene match: 6.

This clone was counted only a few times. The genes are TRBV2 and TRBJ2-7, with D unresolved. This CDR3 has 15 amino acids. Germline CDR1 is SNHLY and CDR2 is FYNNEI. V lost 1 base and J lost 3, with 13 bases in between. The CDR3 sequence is CASSEGSLNGYEQYF. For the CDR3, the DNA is TGTGCCAGCAGTGAAGGGAGCCTAAACGGCTACGAGCAGTACTTC.

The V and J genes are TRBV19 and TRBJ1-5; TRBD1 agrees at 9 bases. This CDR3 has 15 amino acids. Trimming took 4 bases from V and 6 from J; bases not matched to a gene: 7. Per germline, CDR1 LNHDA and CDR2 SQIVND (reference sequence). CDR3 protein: CASSTWTGEGQPQHF. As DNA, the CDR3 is TGTGCCAGTAGTACCTGGACAGGGGAGGGTCAGCCCCAGCATTTT.

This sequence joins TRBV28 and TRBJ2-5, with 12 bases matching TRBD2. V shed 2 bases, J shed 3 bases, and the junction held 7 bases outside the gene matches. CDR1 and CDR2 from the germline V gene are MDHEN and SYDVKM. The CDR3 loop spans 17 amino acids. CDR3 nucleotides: TGTGCCAGCAGTTTAGGTCCTAGCGGGAGGGGGGAAGAGACCCAGTACTTC. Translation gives CASSLGPSGRGEETQYF. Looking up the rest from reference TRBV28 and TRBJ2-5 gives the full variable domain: DVKVTQSSRYLVKRTGEKVFLECVQDMDHENMFWYRQDPGLGLRLIYFSYDVKMKEKGDIPEGYSVSREKKERFSLILESASTNQTSMYLCASSLGPSGRGEETQYFGPGTRLLVL.

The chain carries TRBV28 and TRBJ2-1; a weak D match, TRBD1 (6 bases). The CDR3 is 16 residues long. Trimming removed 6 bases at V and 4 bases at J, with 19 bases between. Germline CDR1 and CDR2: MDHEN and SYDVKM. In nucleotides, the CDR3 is TGTGCCAGCAGCTTCAAACCGGGACAAGGGTACAATGAGCAGTTCTTC. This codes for CASSFKPGQGYNEQFF.

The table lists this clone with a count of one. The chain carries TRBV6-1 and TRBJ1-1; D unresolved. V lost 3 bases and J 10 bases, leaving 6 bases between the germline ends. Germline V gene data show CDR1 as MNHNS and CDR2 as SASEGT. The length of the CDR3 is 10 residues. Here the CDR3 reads CASSDRVAFF. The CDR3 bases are TGTGCCAGCAGTGACCGAGTAGCTTTCTTT.

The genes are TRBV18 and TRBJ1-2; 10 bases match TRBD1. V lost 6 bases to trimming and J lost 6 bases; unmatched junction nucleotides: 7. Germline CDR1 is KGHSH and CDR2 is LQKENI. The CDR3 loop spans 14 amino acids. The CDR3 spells CASSLDRGINGYTF. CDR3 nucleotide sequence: TGTGCCAGCTCCTTGGACAGGGGGATCAATGGCTACACCTTC.

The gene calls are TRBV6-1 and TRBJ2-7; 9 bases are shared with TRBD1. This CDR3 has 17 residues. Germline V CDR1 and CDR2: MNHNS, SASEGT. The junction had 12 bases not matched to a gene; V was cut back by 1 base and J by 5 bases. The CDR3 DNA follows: TGTGCCAGCAGTGAAGTCAGAGCCCGACAGGGGGACAACGAGCAGTACTTC. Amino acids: CASSEVRARQGDNEQYF.

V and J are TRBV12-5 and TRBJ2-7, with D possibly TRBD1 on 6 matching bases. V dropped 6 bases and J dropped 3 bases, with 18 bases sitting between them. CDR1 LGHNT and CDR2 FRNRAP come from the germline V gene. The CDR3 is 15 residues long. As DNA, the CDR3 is TGTGCTAGTGGCCCTCCCCCGGGACAAAGCTACGAGCAGTACTTC. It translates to CASGPPPGQSYEQYF. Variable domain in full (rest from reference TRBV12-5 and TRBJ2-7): DARVTQTPRHKVTEMGQEVTMRCQPILGHNTVFWYRQTMMQGLELLAYFRNRAPLDDSGMPKDRFSAEMPDATLATLKIQPSEPRDSAVYFCASGPPPGQSYEQYFGPGTRLTVT.

CDR3 sequence: CASSFSTGTAFF. The CDR3, as DNA: TGCGCCAGCAGCTTCTCGACAGGGACCGCTTTCTTT. The V and J genes are TRBV5-1 and TRBJ1-1, with TRBD1 matching over 7 bases. The CDR3 has 12 amino acids. V was pared by 2 bases and J by 11 bases, with 6 bases of the junction left unmatched. Germline values: CDR1 SGHRS, CDR2 YFSETQ.

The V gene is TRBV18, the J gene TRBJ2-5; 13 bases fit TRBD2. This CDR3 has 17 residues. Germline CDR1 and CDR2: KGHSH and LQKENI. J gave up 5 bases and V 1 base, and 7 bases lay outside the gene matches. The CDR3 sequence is CASSPRWTSGSPETQYF. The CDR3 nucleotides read TGTGCCAGCTCACCACGGTGGACTAGCGGGAGCCCGGAGACCCAGTACTTC.

The CDR3 coding sequence is TGTGCCAGCAGCCCCAACTCCTACGAGCAGTACTTC. It encodes CASSPNSYEQYF. The chain joins TRBV6-5 to TRBJ2-7; D unclear. The CDR3 runs to 12 residues. V lost 6 bases and J lost 0, with 6 bases in between. Germline V gene lookup returns CDR1 MNHEY and CDR2 SVGAGI.

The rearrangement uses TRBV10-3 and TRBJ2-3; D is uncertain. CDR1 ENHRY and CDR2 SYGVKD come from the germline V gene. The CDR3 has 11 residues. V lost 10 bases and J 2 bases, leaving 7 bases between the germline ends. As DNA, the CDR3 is TGTGCCACCTCTACCACAGATACGCAGTATTTT. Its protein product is CATSTTDTQYF.

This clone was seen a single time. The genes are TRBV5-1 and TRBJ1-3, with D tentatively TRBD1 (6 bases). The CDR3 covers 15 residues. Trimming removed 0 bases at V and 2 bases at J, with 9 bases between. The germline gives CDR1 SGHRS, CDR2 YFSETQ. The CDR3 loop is CASSLAGGAGNTIYF. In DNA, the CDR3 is TGCGCCAGCAGCTTGGCTGGGGGCGCTGGAAACACCATATATTTT.

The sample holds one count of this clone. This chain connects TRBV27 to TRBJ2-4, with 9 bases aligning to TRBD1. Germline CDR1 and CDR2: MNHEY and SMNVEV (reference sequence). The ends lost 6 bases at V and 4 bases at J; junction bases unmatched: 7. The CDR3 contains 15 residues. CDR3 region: CASSRAGTGKNIQYF. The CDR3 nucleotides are TGTGCCAGCAGCCGCGCCGGGACAGGGAAAAACATTCAGTACTTC.

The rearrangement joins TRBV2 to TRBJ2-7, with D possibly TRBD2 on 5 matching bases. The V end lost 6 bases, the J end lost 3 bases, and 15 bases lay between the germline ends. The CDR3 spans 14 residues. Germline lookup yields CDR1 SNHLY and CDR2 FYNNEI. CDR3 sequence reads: CASSPHAGNYEQYF. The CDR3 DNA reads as TGTGCCAGCAGCCCCCATGCGGGCAACTACGAGCAGTACTTC. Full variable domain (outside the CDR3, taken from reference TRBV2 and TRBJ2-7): EPEVTQTPSHQVTQMGQEVILRCVPISNHLYFYWYRQILGQKVEFLVSFYNNEISEKSEIFDDQFSVERPDGSNFTLKIRSTKLEDSAMYFCASSPHAGNYEQYFGPGTRLTVT.

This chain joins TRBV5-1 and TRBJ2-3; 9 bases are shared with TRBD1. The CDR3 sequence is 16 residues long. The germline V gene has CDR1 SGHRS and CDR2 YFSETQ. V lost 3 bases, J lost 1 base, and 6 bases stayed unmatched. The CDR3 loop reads CASSSYRDRGTDTQYF. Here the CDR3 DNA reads TGCGCCAGCAGCTCTTACCGGGACAGGGGCACAGATACGCAGTATTTT.

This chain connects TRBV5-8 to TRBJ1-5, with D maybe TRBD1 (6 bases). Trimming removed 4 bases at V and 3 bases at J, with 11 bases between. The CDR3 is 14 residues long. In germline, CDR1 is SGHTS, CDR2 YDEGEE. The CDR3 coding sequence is TGTGCCAGCAGCCTACAGGGTCCCAATCAGCCCCAGCATTTT. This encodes CASSLQGPNQPQHF.